A selection of T cell receptor beta chains follows, all from one sample in a study of shared clonotypes between healthy human individuals. Assay used: immunoSEQ multiplex PCR; TCRdb lists only in-frame clones, some missing. This table has approximately 590,000 clones, roughly 96% appearing once. Sequenced: naive CD8+ T cells sorted from blood. The receptors shown here come from a woman in her 30s in good health. CDR3s include the opening cysteine and the closing phenylalanine or tryptophan. The order of the fields is D gene, V gene, CDR3 length, J gene, clone size, CDR3 protein, CDR3 DNA. A D gene is named only where the DNA matches it firmly. The size entry is marked missing in some rows and otherwise reads once, few, many or a size class.

>TRBD2|TRBV5-6|13|TRBJ2-1|once
CASWPSGSVEQFF
TGTGCCAGCTGGCCTAGCGGGAGTGTTGAGCAGTTCTTC
>.|TRBV28|15|TRBJ2-7|.
CASSFQGASSYEQYF
TGTGCCAGCAGTTTTCAGGGCGCCAGCTCCTACGAGCAGTACTTC
>TRBD2|TRBV5-4|15|TRBJ2-2|.
CASSFSGGDTGELFF
TGTGCCAGCAGCTTTTCGGGAGGCGACACCGGGGAGCTGTTTTTT
>TRBD2|TRBV9|17|TRBJ2-1|.
CARGRGASGKSLHEQFF
TGTGCCCGCGGGAGGGGGGCTAGCGGGAAATCCCTCCATGAGCAGTTCTTC
>.|TRBV7-9|15|TRBJ2-3|.
CASSFGGHATDTQYF
TGTGCCAGCAGCTTTGGAGGTCACGCCACAGATACGCAGTATTTT
>.|TRBV7-9|13|TRBJ2-5|.
CASSLYGSETQYF
TGTGCCAGCAGCTTATACGGGAGCGAGACCCAGTACTTC
>TRBD1|TRBV5-6|14|TRBJ2-7|once
CASSWGQGMPEQYF
TGTGCCAGCAGCTGGGGACAGGGCATGCCCGAGCAGTACTTC
>.|TRBV28|15|TRBJ2-7|.
CASSLGVRFSYEQYF
TGTGCCAGCAGTTTAGGAGTCAGGTTTTCCTACGAGCAGTACTTC
>TRBD1|TRBV27|14|TRBJ2-7|.
CASSPGTVPYEQYF
TGTGCCAGCAGCCCCGGGACAGTTCCCTACGAGCAGTACTTC
>.|TRBV28|15|TRBJ2-7|once
CASSFRWGSTYEQYF
TGTGCCAGCAGTTTTAGGTGGGGGTCGACCTACGAGCAGTACTTC
>.|TRBV19|13|TRBJ2-7|.
CASRGQGAYEQYF
TGTGCCAGTAGAGGCCAGGGAGCCTACGAGCAGTACTTC
>TRBD2|TRBV27|16|TRBJ2-2|once
CASTITLAGGPGELFF
TGTGCCAGCACCATAACTCTAGCGGGAGGACCCGGGGAGCTGTTTTTT
>.|TRBV6-6|12|TRBJ2-7|.
CASSSRTGEQYF
TGTGCCAGCAGTTCTAGGACGGGTGAGCAGTACTTC